This T cell receptor (beta chain) was captured in a study of regulatory T cells. Primers: 52 TRBV forward and 13 TRBJ reverse. Profiled with immunoSEQ multiplex PCR; TCRdb holds only in-frame clones, not every one. The sample has about 23,000 clones, approximately 90% seen once; the top ten hold approximately 1.3%. General study findings and limits: In CD3G-deficient patients, conventional CD4+ T cells were enriched for hydrophobic CDR3 residues at positions 6 and 7. Skewed V and J usage and few unique V-J pairs marked patient repertoires, most in Tregs.

Patients aged 2 to 39 years had fewer naive and more memory CD4+ and CD8+ T cells. CD4+ T cells were divided by sorting: CD25-high CD127-low Tregs, CD25-low CD127-high conventional cells. With respect to this clone: Its antigen is as yet unknown.

The sequenced material came from conventional CD4+ T cells sorted from blood. The sequence came from a child aged 5 to 17 with CD3G deficiency.

The CDR3 spells CASMGTSGIYEQYF. The DNA for the CDR3 is TGTGCCAGCATGGGAACTAGCGGAATTTACGAGCAGTACTTC. The V gene is TRBV7-9, the J gene TRBJ2-7; TRBD2 aligns across 8 bases. The CDR3 is 14 amino acids. J was trimmed by 4 bases and V by 7 bases; bases with no gene match: 9. Germline values: CDR1 SEHNR, CDR2 FQNEAQ (reference sequence).